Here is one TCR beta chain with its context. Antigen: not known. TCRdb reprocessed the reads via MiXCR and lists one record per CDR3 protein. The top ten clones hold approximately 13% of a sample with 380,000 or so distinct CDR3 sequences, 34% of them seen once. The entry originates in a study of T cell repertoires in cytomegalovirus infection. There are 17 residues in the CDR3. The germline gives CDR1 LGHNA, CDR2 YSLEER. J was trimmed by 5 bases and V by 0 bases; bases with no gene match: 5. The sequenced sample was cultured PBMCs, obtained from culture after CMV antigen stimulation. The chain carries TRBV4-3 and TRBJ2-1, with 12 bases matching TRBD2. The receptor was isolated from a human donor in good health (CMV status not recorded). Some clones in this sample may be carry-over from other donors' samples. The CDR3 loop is CASSQDPGLAGHNEQFF. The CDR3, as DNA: TGCGCCAGCAGCCAAGATCCGGGACTAGCGGGCCACAATGAGCAGTTCTTC.